This TCR beta chain was recorded in a study of blood T cell repertoires in COVID-19. For the study at large: PBMCs, B-cell-depleted T cells, or T cells provided the cDNA or gDNA that made up the material.

Trimming at V came to 4 bases and at J to 8 bases, leaving 10 bases not matched to a gene. There are 15 residues in the CDR3. Germline loops: CDR1 MNHEY, CDR2 SVGAGI. How the authors handled the data: Estimated nucleated cell counts came from reference gene primer amplification. Sequencing used immunoSEQ multiplex PCR; TCRdb keeps in-frame clones, though not all of them. V and J calls and clone size are given by that table; D and trimming were obtained from the DNA. The data show 220,000 or so clones, about four fifths seen once. Specimen: peripheral blood. The clonotype comes from a woman in her thirties who had recovered from COVID-19. This chain connects TRBV6-5 to TRBJ1-1; TRBD1 matches 10 bases. CDR3 DNA sequence: TGTGCCAGCAGTTTCTCCGGGACAGGGGCTAGGGAAGCTTTCTTT. Protein product: CASSFSGTGAREAFF.